These 20 T cell receptor beta chains were all obtained from the same sample, sequenced in a study of shared clonotypes between healthy human individuals. The data were produced by immunoSEQ multiplex PCR, yet TCRdb's version contains in-frame clones alone and is incomplete. The sample records approximately 340,000 clones, over 70% being singletons. Material for sequencing was memory CD4+ T cells sorted from blood. The subset: CD45RA-negative fraction. All receptors come from a man aged 25-40 years in good health.

The rearrangement uses TRBV4-3 and TRBJ2-3, with TRBD2 matching over 7 bases. The CDR3 has 14 residues. Per germline, CDR1 LGHNA and CDR2 YSLEER. The ends lost 4 bases at V and 2 bases at J; junction bases unmatched: 3. The CDR3 sequence: CASSPSGTTDTQYF. The CDR3 coding sequence is TGCGCCAGCAGCCCAAGCGGGACCACAGATACGCAGTATTTT.

The chain carries TRBV7-9 and TRBJ2-7, with no clear D. The germline gives CDR1 SEHNR, CDR2 FQNEAQ (reference sequence). The CDR3 runs 14 residues. V lost 1 base, J lost 5 bases, and 12 bases lay in between. The CDR3 nucleotides read TGTGCCAGCAGCTTAGTAGGGAAGGGCAACGAGCAGTACTTC. Protein product: CASSLVGKGNEQYF.

The chain joins TRBV11-3 to TRBJ2-5, with D perhaps being TRBD1 or TRBD2 (5 bases each). The CDR3 is 14 amino acids. Per the germline V gene, CDR1 is SGHNT and CDR2 is YENEEA. V dropped 4 bases and J dropped 3 bases, with 12 bases sitting between them. The CDR3 DNA follows: TGTGCCAGCAGCTCGCAGGGACGTGAAGAGACCCAGTACTTC. Protein: CASSSQGREETQYF.

The V and J genes are TRBV2 and TRBJ2-1; a weak D match, TRBD2 (7 bases). Germline V gene sequence: CDR1 SNHLY, CDR2 FYNNEI. The V and J ends lost 6 bases and 5 bases respectively, with 14 bases between them. This CDR3 contains 14 residues. CDR3 in DNA: TGTGCCAGCAGGTTAGGGGGGGGTCACAATGAGCAGTTCTTC. Translating it yields CASRLGGGHNEQFF.

CDR3 nucleotide sequence: TGTGCCAGCAGTCCCGCGGAGGGGCGGGCGGTCGCTTTCTTT. Translated, it gives CASSPAEGRAVAFF. The chain couples TRBV6-4 to TRBJ1-1; a possible D gene is TRBD1 (5 bases). The CDR3 is 14 amino acids. Germline V lookup: CDR1 MRHNA, CDR2 SNTAGT. V lost 5 bases and J lost 11, with 21 bases in between.

The chain has TRBV6-4 and TRBJ1-1; no firm D call. Looked up from germline, CDR1 is MRHNA and CDR2 is SNTAGT. There are 10 residues in the CDR3. Trimming removed 7 bases from V and 13 bases from J, with 13 bases in between. The CDR3: CASIHGLGFF. The CDR3 DNA reads as TGTGCCAGCATTCACGGTCTGGGTTTCTTT.

About this clone itself: A much larger clonotype is one base distant, so this may be a read error. J is TRBJ2-2 and V is TRBV7-8; the D is unclear. V lost 1 base to trimming and J lost 6 bases, with 3 bases between them. Germline CDR1 is SGHVS and CDR2 is FQNEAQ. This CDR3 is 12 amino acids long. CDR3 nucleotides: TGTGCCAGCAGCTTAGAACCCGGGGAGCTGTTTTTT. Protein sequence: CASSLEPGELFF.

The J gene is TRBJ2-6, the V gene TRBV4-3, with D unresolved. CDR1 and CDR2 from the germline V gene are LGHNA and YSLEER. The CDR3 consists of 14 residues. Trimming took 3 bases from V and 4 from J, leaving 7 bases between them. CDR3 loop: CASSHFEGANVLTF. The CDR3 bases are TGCGCCAGCAGCCATTTTGAGGGGGCCAACGTCCTGACTTTC.

This chain uses TRBV9 with TRBJ2-1, with D hard to call. CDR3 size: 15 residues. Germline-derived CDR1 and CDR2 are SGDLS and YYNGEE. V was shortened by 4 bases and J by 3 bases, with 14 bases between the two germline ends. DNA of the CDR3: TGTGCCAGCAGCCCCCGGCCCACCGACTACAATGAGCAGTTCTTC. Amino acid sequence: CASSPRPTDYNEQFF.

The V and J genes are TRBV7-2 and TRBJ1-1; 8 bases map to TRBD1. The CDR3 totals 15 residues. Germline CDR1 SGHTA, CDR2 FQGNSA. Trimming at V came to 4 bases and at J to 6 bases, leaving 10 bases not matched to a gene. The DNA for the CDR3 is TGTGCCAGCAGCTGGGCCGCTTTGACAGGGGCTGAAGCTTTCTTT. Translated, it gives CASSWAALTGAEAFF.

The chain carries TRBV30 and TRBJ2-7; 12 bases line up with TRBD2. The CDR3 totals 16 residues. CDR1 GTSNPN and CDR2 SVGIG come from the germline V gene (reference sequence). CDR3 sequence (DNA): TGTACTTGTGGATCAGGACTAGCGGGACCAAACTACGAGCAGTACTTC. Translated: CTCGSGLAGPNYEQYF.

V usage is TRBV15 and J usage is TRBJ2-5, with 7 bases identical to TRBD1. Per germline, CDR1 LNHNV and CDR2 YYDKDF (reference sequence). This CDR3 is 16 amino acids long. Unmatched junction bases numbered 9, after V lost 0 bases and J lost 5 bases. The CDR3 sequence: CATSRDGKGAWETQYF. The CDR3 nucleotides are TGTGCCACCAGCAGAGATGGAAAGGGGGCTTGGGAGACCCAGTACTTC.

This chain uses TRBV15 with TRBJ2-7, with D maybe TRBD1 (6 bases). The V gene lost 1 base and the J gene lost 3 bases, with 10 bases spanning the gap. Looked up from germline, CDR1 is LNHNV and CDR2 is YYDKDF (reference sequence). The CDR3 length is 14 residues. The CDR3 nucleotides are TGTGCCACCAGCAGAGGGGGCAGGGGCTACGAGCAGTACTTC. Translating gives CATSRGGRGYEQYF.

This clone occurred once. V gene TRBV29-1 combines with J gene TRBJ2-5; D uncertain. The germline V gene has CDR1 SQVTM and CDR2 ANQGSEA. This CDR3 comprises 13 residues. Trimming cost V 7 bases and J 1 base, with 13 bases left between them. The CDR3 region is CSASGGTQETQYF. The CDR3 bases are TGCAGCGCCTCTGGTGGAACCCAAGAGACCCAGTACTTC.

The chain couples TRBV5-4 to TRBJ2-7; TRBD2 aligns across 8 bases. CDR1 and CDR2 from the germline V gene are SGHNT and YYREEE (reference sequence). The trim removed 0 bases at V and 6 bases at J, leaving 8 bases unmatched. CDR3 length equals 15 residues. This CDR3 is CASSLESGSFSEQYF. The CDR3, as DNA: TGTGCCAGCAGCTTGGAAAGCGGGAGTTTTTCCGAGCAGTACTTC.

The rearrangement uses TRBV7-2 and TRBJ2-7, with no clear D. The CDR3 runs 14 residues. Trimming cost V 3 bases and J 4 bases, with 13 bases left between them. Germline V lookup: CDR1 SGHTA, CDR2 FQGNSA. The CDR3 DNA reads as TGTGCCAGCAGCTTCCAACACCTGAATTACGAGCAGTACTTC. Amino acids: CASSFQHLNYEQYF.

This clone appeared once. The rearrangement links TRBV27 to TRBJ2-2, with D perhaps TRBD1 (6 bases). Between the trimmed V and J ends, which lost 5 bases and 3 bases, there was a span of 10 bases. The CDR3 length is 14 residues. The germline gives CDR1 MNHEY, CDR2 SMNVEV (reference sequence). Here the CDR3 DNA reads TGTGCCAGCAGTCAGAACAGGGACACCGGGGAGCTGTTTTTT. It yields the protein CASSQNRDTGELFF.

This clone was seen just once. CDR3 protein: CASSLAGDREYNEQFF. CDR3 DNA: TGTGCCAGCAGCTTAGCCGGGGACAGGGAGTACAATGAGCAGTTCTTC. The chain is built from TRBV5-6 and TRBJ2-1; 9 nucleotides agree with TRBD1. CDR1 and CDR2 (germline): SGHDT, YYEEEE. The CDR3 totals 16 residues. V was clipped by 2 bases and J by 4 bases; unmatched bases: 7.

J is TRBJ2-2 and V is TRBV7-9, with 9 bases that match TRBD1. Trimming took 3 bases from V and 4 from J; bases not matched to a gene: 3. Germline CDR1 SEHNR, CDR2 FQNEAQ (reference sequence). CDR3 size: 15 residues. The CDR3 DNA follows: TGTGCCAGCAGCTTTATGACAGGGGGCACCGGGGAGCTGTTTTTT. It encodes CASSFMTGGTGELFF.

Comment on this clone: This clone may be a read error of a much larger clone one base away. V is TRBV27 and J is TRBJ2-7; TRBD1 is a possible D gene (5 bases). The CDR3 extends over 13 amino acids. Germline V CDR1 and CDR2: MNHEY, SMNVEV (reference sequence). V shed 3 bases and J shed 2 bases, with 8 bases lying between them. CDR3 region: CASSFRETYEQYF. CDR3 in DNA: TGTGCCAGCAGTTTCAGGGAAACCTACGAGCAGTACTTC.